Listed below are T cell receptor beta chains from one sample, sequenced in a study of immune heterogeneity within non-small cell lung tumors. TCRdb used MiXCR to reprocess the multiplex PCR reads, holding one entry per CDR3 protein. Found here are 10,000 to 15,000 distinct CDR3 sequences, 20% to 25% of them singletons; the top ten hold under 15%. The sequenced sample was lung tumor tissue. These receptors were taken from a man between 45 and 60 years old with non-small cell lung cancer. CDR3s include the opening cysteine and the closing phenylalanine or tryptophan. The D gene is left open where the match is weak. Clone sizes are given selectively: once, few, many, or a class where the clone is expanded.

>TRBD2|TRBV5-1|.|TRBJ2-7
CASSLKVSGNEQDF
TGCGCCAGCAGCTTGAAGGTTAGCGGGAACGAGCAGGACTTC
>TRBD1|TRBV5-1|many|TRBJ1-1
CASRTGMDTEAFF
TGCGCCAGTAGGACAGGGATGGACACTGAAGCTTTCTTT
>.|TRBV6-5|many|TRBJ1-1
CASSYKFSGGDGNTEAFF
TGTGCCAGCAGTTACAAATTTAGCGGGGGCGACGGGAACACTGAAGCTTTCTTT
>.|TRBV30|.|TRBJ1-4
CAWSQQYNEKLFF
TGTGCCTGGAGTCAGCAGTATAATGAAAAACTGTTTTTT
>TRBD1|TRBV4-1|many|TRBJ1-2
CASSQAGGDRGDGYTF
TGCGCCAGCAGCCAAGCTGGGGGCGACAGGGGAGATGGCTACACCTTC
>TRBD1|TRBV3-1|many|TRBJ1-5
CASSQAGTGGSQPQHF
TGTGCCAGCAGCCAAGCCGGGACAGGGGGCTCTCAGCCCCAGCATTTT
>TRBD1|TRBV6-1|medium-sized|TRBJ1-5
CASMVTGTANQPQHF
TGTGCCAGCATGGTGACCGGGACAGCGAATCAGCCCCAGCATTTT
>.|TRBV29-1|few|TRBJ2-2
CSAQSARVGTGELLF
TGCAGCGCCCAAAGTGCACGGGTAGGAACCGGGGAGCTGCTTTTT
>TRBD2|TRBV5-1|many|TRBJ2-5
CASKLAGGEETQYF
TGCGCCAGCAAACTAGCGGGAGGTGAAGAGACCCAGTACTTC
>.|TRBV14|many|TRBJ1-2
CASSQDGTSRSNYGYTF
TGTGCCAGCAGCCAAGATGGCACCAGCCGTTCTAACTATGGCTACACCTTC
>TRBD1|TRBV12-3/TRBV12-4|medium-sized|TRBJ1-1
CASILGQGAEAFF
TGTGCCAGCATCCTCGGACAGGGAGCTGAAGCTTTCTTT
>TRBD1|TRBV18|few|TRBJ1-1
CASSPGQGGLTEAFF
TGTGCCAGCTCACCAGGACAGGGTGGTCTCACTGAAGCTTTCTTT
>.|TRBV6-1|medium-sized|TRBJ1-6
CASSAPSPNSPLHF
TGTGCCAGCAGCGCACCGAGCCCAAATTCACCCCTCCACTTT
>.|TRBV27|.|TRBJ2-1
CASSHLAVGSYNEHFF
TGTGCCAGCAGTCATCTAGCTGTAGGAAGCTACAATGAGCATTTCTTC
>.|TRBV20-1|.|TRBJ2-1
CSANRGPSYNEQFF
TGCAGTGCTAATCGGGGACCCTCCTACAATGAGCAGTTCTTC
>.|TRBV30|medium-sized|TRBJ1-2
CAWSAERIYGYTF
TGTGCCTGGAGTGCTGAAAGGATCTATGGCTACACCTTC
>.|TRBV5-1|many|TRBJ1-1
CASSHVGKGIVTEAFF
TGCGCCAGCAGCCATGTTGGAAAAGGGATAGTAACTGAAGCTTTCTTT
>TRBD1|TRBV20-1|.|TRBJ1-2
CSAIARDRVSYGYTF
TGCAGTGCTATCGCCCGGGACAGGGTTAGCTATGGCTACACCTTC
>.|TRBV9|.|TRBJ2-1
CASSVVENEQFF
TGTGCCAGCAGCGTAGTAGAGAATGAGCAGTTCTTC
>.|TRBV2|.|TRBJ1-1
CASSGGGLRDTEAFF
TGTGCCAGCAGTGGGGGTGGCCTTCGGGACACTGAAGCTTTCTTT
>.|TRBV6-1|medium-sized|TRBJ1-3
CASSSIQGHSEGTIYF
TGTGCCAGCAGTTCCATACAGGGACATTCGGAAGGCACCATATATTTT
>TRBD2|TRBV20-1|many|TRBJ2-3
CSARVTSGGAGDTQYF
TGCAGTGCTAGGGTGACTAGCGGGGGGGCCGGAGATACGCAGTATTTT
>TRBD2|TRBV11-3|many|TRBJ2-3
CASSTQAGGPSDTQYF
TGTGCCAGCAGCACCCAGGCGGGGGGCCCTTCAGATACGCAGTATTTT
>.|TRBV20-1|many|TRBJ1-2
CSARVATGPNYGYTF
TGCAGTGCTAGAGTAGCGACAGGACCTAACTATGGCTACACCTTC
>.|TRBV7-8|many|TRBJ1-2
CASSKRQINYGYTF
TGTGCCAGCAGCAAGCGACAGATTAACTATGGCTACACCTTC
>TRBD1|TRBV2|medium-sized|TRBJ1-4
CASSIRTGIDEKLFF
TGTGCCAGCAGTATCAGGACAGGGATAGATGAAAAACTGTTTTTT
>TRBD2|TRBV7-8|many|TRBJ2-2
CASSLESGGAGTGELFF
TGTGCCAGCAGCTTAGAGTCGGGGGGGGCGGGTACCGGGGAGCTGTTTTTT
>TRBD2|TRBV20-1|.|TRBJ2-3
CSARGLTGGKLDTQYF
TGCAGTGCAAGGGGACTAACGGGGGGTAAACTAGATACGCAGTATTTT
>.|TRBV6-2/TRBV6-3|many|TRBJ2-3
CASSYEGLQGTDTQYF
TGTGCCAGCAGTTACGAGGGACTCCAGGGCACAGATACGCAGTATTTT
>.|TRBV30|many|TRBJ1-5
CAWSRGYSANQPQHF
TGTGCCTGGAGTAGGGGTTACTCTGCTAATCAGCCCCAGCATTTT
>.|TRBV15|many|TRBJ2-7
CATSNRQLGEQYF
TGTGCCACCAGCAACCGGCAGCTGGGCGAGCAGTACTTC
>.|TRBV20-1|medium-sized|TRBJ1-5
CSARDGVNGVADQPQHF
TGCAGTGCTAGAGATGGGGTAAACGGGGTGGCCGATCAGCCCCAGCATTTT
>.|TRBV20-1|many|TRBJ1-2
CSARDQGGGYGYTF
TGCAGTGCCAGGGATCAGGGTGGTGGCTATGGCTACACCTTC
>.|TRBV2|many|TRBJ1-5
CASSEAGTGRNQPQHF
TGTGCCAGCAGTGAAGCAGGTACAGGACGCAATCAGCCCCAGCATTTT
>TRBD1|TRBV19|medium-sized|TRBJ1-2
CASSRRGTGVGYTF
TGTGCCAGTAGCCGTCGGGGGACAGGGGTTGGCTACACCTTC
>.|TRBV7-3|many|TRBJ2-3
CASSAQPSDTQYF
TGTGCCAGCAGCGCCCAGCCGTCAGATACGCAGTATTTT
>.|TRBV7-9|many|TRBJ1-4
CASSPRQTTNEKLFF
TGTGCCAGCAGCCCAAGACAGACAACTAATGAAAAACTGTTTTTT
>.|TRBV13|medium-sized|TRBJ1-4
CASSPRGGAVFTNEKLFF
TGTGCCAGCAGCCCCCGTGGAGGGGCGGTTTTCACTAATGAAAAACTGTTTTTT
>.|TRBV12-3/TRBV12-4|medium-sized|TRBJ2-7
CASSFSGTAYEQYF
TGTGCCAGCAGTTTCTCAGGTACGGCCTACGAGCAGTACTTC
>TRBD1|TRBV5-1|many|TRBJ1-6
CASSLGNPGQGNSPLHF
TGCGCCAGCAGCTTGGGGAACCCGGGACAGGGGAATTCACCCCTCCACTTT
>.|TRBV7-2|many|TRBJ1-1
CASSLDLDTEAFF
TGTGCCAGCAGCTTAGATCTGGACACTGAAGCTTTCTTT
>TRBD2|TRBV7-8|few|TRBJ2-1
CASSRLGGGTYNEQFF
TGTGCCAGCAGTCGCCTTGGCGGGGGAACTTACAATGAGCAGTTCTTC